Shown below are 31 T cell receptor beta chains from a single sample sequenced in a study of blood T cell repertoires in COVID-19. Sequencing used immunoSEQ multiplex PCR; TCRdb keeps in-frame clones, though not all of them. The sample yields about 160,000 clones, roughly 83% seen once. The sequenced sample consisted of peripheral blood. The receptors here all came from a woman aged 80 or over with active or convalescent COVID-19.

The J gene is TRBJ2-7, the V gene TRBV7-2, with D possibly matching TRBD2 (7 bases). Germline CDR1 SGHTA, CDR2 FQGNSA. The CDR3 is 13 amino acids. V dropped 4 bases and J dropped 7 bases, with 14 bases sitting between them. As DNA, the CDR3 is TGTGCCAGCAGCTCCAGGGAGGGGGGAGAGCAGTACTTC. As protein: CASSSREGGEQYF.

The table lists this clone with a count of one. The rearrangement links TRBV10-3 to TRBJ2-1, with 11 bases aligning to TRBD2. The V segment lost 7 bases and the J segment 5 bases; nucleotides outside the gene matches: 7. The CDR3 sequence is 15 residues long. Germline values: CDR1 ENHRY, CDR2 SYGVKD. Written as DNA, the CDR3 is TGTGCCATCACCGATAGCGGGGGGGGGAACAATGAGCAGTTCTTC. Residues: CAITDSGGGNNEQFF.

The chain combines TRBV5-5 with TRBJ2-5, with 7 bases matching TRBD1. In germline, CDR1 is SGHKS, CDR2 YYEKEE (reference sequence). The junction had 2 bases not matched to a gene; V was cut back by 1 base and J by 2 bases. The CDR3 consists of 14 residues. CDR3 in DNA: TGTGCCAGCAGCTTGACAGGGGTTCAAGAGACCCAGTACTTC. Protein product: CASSLTGVQETQYF.

The rearrangement links TRBV10-2 to TRBJ1-1; D ambiguous. This CDR3 spans 12 amino acids. V lost 0 bases and J 11 bases, leaving 10 bases between the germline ends. Germline CDR1 and CDR2: WSHSY and SAAADI. DNA for the CDR3: TGCGCCAGCAGTGAGTCGCAACAGCGGGCTTTCTTT. Translated, it gives CASSESQQRAFF.

The chain has TRBV7-9 and TRBJ2-6; 7 positions agree with TRBD1. The CDR3 totals 17 residues. The trim removed 1 base at V and 0 bases at J, leaving 3 bases unmatched. Germline CDR1 SEHNR, CDR2 FQNEAQ (reference sequence). The CDR3 DNA reads TGTGCCAGCAGCTTAGGGTCAGGGGGCTCTGGGGCCAACGTCCTGACTTTC. Amino acids: CASSLGSGGSGANVLTF.

This rearrangement joins TRBV7-2 to TRBJ2-7; TRBD2 agrees at 14 bases. V lost 6 bases to trimming and J lost 7 bases; unmatched junction nucleotides: 2. Per germline, CDR1 SGHTA and CDR2 FQGNSA. The CDR3 consists of 13 residues. CDR3 DNA: TGTGCCAGCAGACGGACTAGCGGGGGGGAGCAGTACTTC. Translation: CASRRTSGGEQYF.

The V gene is TRBV4-2, the J gene TRBJ2-1; 8 bases fit TRBD1. Germline-derived CDR1 and CDR2 are LGHNA and YNFKEQ. The CDR3 totals 17 residues. V shed 2 bases and J 1 base; nucleotides not matched to a gene: 7. Written as DNA, the CDR3 is TGTGCCAGCAGCCAATCCGAAACAGGGGGGTCCTACAATGAGCAGTTCTTC. Translation: CASSQSETGGSYNEQFF.

The genes are TRBV14 and TRBJ1-1, with a tentative D call TRBD1 (5 bases). In germline, CDR1 is SGHDN, CDR2 FVKESK. The CDR3 runs to 15 residues. Trimming removed 4 bases at V and 0 bases at J, with 12 bases between. The CDR3 spells CASSLRTRMNTEAFF. The CDR3 nucleotides read TGTGCCAGCAGCCTCCGGACAAGGATGAACACTGAAGCTTTCTTT.

The chain links TRBV6-5 to TRBJ2-7, with a possible D match to TRBD2 (5 bases). V was trimmed by 8 bases and J by 6 bases, leaving 17 bases between them. The CDR3 spans 13 residues. CDR1 and CDR2 (germline): MNHEY, SVGAGI. The DNA for the CDR3 is TGTGCCAGCGCATCGGCCTCTCGGGGCGAGCAGTACTTC. This sequence encodes CASASASRGEQYF.

The chain joins TRBV7-2 to TRBJ1-1; tentatively, D is TRBD1 (5 bases). There are 13 residues in the CDR3. The germline gives CDR1 SGHTA, CDR2 FQGNSA. The V end was cut by 5 bases, the J end by 4 bases, with 11 bases between. The CDR3 DNA is TGTGCCAGCAGCCTGGAGGGGACCACTGAAGCTTTCTTT. This sequence encodes CASSLEGTTEAFF.

V and J are TRBV27 and TRBJ1-1, with 7 bases that match TRBD1. Germline V gene lookup returns CDR1 MNHEY and CDR2 SMNVEV (reference sequence). This CDR3 is 14 amino acids long. The V gene end was trimmed by 6 bases and the J gene end by 1 base; junction bases not matched to a gene: 5. DNA of the CDR3: TGTGCCAGCAGGCGGGGACAGCCGAACACTGAAGCTTTCTTT. Its translation: CASRRGQPNTEAFF.

This clone has just one count. V gene TRBV12-2 combines with J gene TRBJ1-5; whether TRBD1, the table's D call, matches the DNA was not checked. TRBV12-2 is an annotated pseudogene. The CDR3 runs 17 residues. DNA of the CDR3: TGTGCAAGTCGCTTAGGGCCAGGATCAAATAGCAATCAGCCCCAGCATTTT. Amino acid sequence: CASRLGPGSNSNQPQHF.

The V and J genes are TRBV11-2 and TRBJ2-7; maybe TRBD1 (5 bases). Between the trimmed V and J ends, which lost 5 bases and 0 bases, there was a span of 20 bases. Germline-derived CDR1 and CDR2 are SGHAT and FQNNGV. The CDR3 runs to 17 residues. The CDR3 here is CASSHTRVLYYSYEQYF. CDR3 bases: TGTGCCAGCAGCCACACCAGGGTTCTTTACTACTCCTACGAGCAGTACTTC. Using reference TRBV11-2 and TRBJ2-7 for the parts outside the CDR3, the full variable domain is EAGVAQSPRYKIIEKRQSVAFWCNPISGHATLYWYQQILGQGPKLLIQFQNNGVVDDSQLPKDRFSAERLKGVDSTLKIQPAKLEDSAVYLCASSHTRVLYYSYEQYFGPGTRLTVT.

The rearrangement links TRBV9 to TRBJ2-4, with 7 bases fitting TRBD1. The V gene's germline CDR1 is SGDLS and CDR2 YYNGEE. The V gene end was trimmed by 3 bases and the J gene end by 7 bases; junction bases not matched to a gene: 7. The CDR3 contains 14 residues. The CDR3 DNA is TGTGCCAGCAGCGCGACGACAGGGTCGAACATTCAGTACTTC. Its protein product is CASSATTGSNIQYF.

This chain joins TRBV27 and TRBJ2-7, with no clear D. CDR3 size: 13 residues. The V gene lost 4 bases and the J gene lost 7 bases, with 14 bases spanning the gap. From germline, CDR1 is MNHEY and CDR2 SMNVEV (reference sequence). The CDR3 DNA reads as TGTGCCAGCAGTTCAGCGAACTCCTGGGAGCAGTACTTC. Translation: CASSSANSWEQYF.

The chain combines TRBV18 with TRBJ1-3, with TRBD1 matching 8 bases. Germline V gives CDR1 KGHSH, CDR2 LQKENI. This CDR3 has 15 residues. V dropped 3 bases and J dropped 3; count of bases not matched to a gene: 4. Written as DNA, the CDR3 is TGTGCCAGCTCACCCGACAGGGGAGGTGGAAACACCATATATTTT. It is translated as CASSPDRGGGNTIYF.

This clone appeared a few times. The gene calls are TRBV2 and TRBJ1-1; 7 bases map to TRBD1. CDR1 is SNHLY and CDR2 is FYNNEI in the germline V gene. This CDR3 is built from 15 residues. Unmatched junction bases numbered 13, after V lost 3 bases and J lost 9 bases. The CDR3 reads CASSDPTGLGSQAFF. CDR3 in DNA: TGTGCCAGCAGTGACCCGACAGGGTTAGGTTCTCAAGCTTTCTTT. The variable domain in full, with the rest retrieved from reference TRBV2 and TRBJ1-1, is EPEVTQTPSHQVTQMGQEVILRCVPISNHLYFYWYRQILGQKVEFLVSFYNNEISEKSEIFDDQFSVERPDGSNFTLKIRSTKLEDSAMYFCASSDPTGLGSQAFFGQGTRLTVV.

The chain links TRBV19 to TRBJ2-7; D gene uncertain. Germline V gene sequence: CDR1 LNHDA, CDR2 SQIVND (reference sequence). The CDR3 is 15 amino acids. V was cut by 1 base and J by 1 base, with 11 bases left in between. The CDR3, as DNA: TGTGCCAGTAGTATAGCAGGCCCTTCTTCCTACGAGCAGTACTTC. This gives the protein CASSIAGPSSYEQYF.

The chain joins TRBV7-8 to TRBJ1-1; unclear D gene. The CDR3 length is 15 residues. CDR1 and CDR2 from the germline V gene are SGHVS and FQNEAQ. V lost 5 bases and J 4 bases, leaving 17 bases between the germline ends. CDR3 protein: CASSPLGWRVTEAFF. The CDR3 bases are TGTGCCAGCAGCCCCCTAGGCTGGAGGGTCACTGAAGCTTTCTTT.

This clone was seen just once. The chain joins TRBV5-1 to TRBJ1-1; perhaps TRBD1 as D (6 bases). V was pared by 0 bases and J by 1 base, with 13 bases between. CDR1 and CDR2 from the germline V gene are SGHRS and YFSETQ. There are 16 residues in the CDR3. CDR3 DNA sequence: TGCGCCAGCAGCTTGGGGGTCGGACAGAAGAACACTGAAGCTTTCTTT. Translated, it gives CASSLGVGQKNTEAFF.

The chain couples TRBV6-5 to TRBJ2-1; 8 positions match TRBD2. Germline lookup yields CDR1 MNHEY and CDR2 SVGAGI. After removal of 5 bases from V and 8 bases from J, the junction contained 5 bases not matched to a gene. CDR3 size: 13 residues. Here the CDR3 reads CASSLPGGYEQFF. CDR3 DNA: TGTGCCAGCAGTCTACCGGGGGGGTATGAGCAGTTCTTC.

This chain connects TRBV6-2 or TRBV6-3 to TRBJ2-7, with D hard to call. The CDR3 spans 12 residues. CDR1 is MNHEY, CDR2 SVGEGT, per germline. The V end was cut by 6 bases, the J end by 5 bases, with 11 bases between. As DNA, the CDR3 is TGTGCCAGCAGCTTCGCCAGGAACGAGCAGTACTTC. Its protein is CASSFARNEQYF.

This chain links TRBV15 with TRBJ2-2; unclear D gene. Per germline, CDR1 LNHNV and CDR2 YYDKDF (reference sequence). The CDR3 consists of 14 residues. Between the trimmed V and J ends, which lost 5 bases and 6 bases, there was a span of 13 bases. The CDR3, as DNA: TGTGCCACCAGCCTTTTTCGGTTGCCCGGGGAGCTGTTTTTT. This codes for CATSLFRLPGELFF.

J is TRBJ2-1 and V is TRBV4-3; no reliable D call. The germline CDR1 and CDR2 sequences are LGHNA and YSLEER. V lost 0 bases and J 7 bases, leaving 10 bases between the germline ends. The length of the CDR3 is 14 residues. This CDR3 is CASSQDLDRNEQFF. CDR3 DNA sequence: TGCGCCAGCAGCCAAGATCTAGATAGAAATGAGCAGTTCTTC.

This chain joins TRBV19 and TRBJ2-5; D is perhaps TRBD1 (5 bases). CDR1 and CDR2 (germline): LNHDA, SQIVND (reference sequence). CDR3 length: 14 residues. Trimming removed 5 bases from V and 1 base from J, with 11 bases in between. The CDR3 bases are TGTGCCAGTAGTTTTACAGGCGGCCAAGAGACCCAGTACTTC. This translates into CASSFTGGQETQYF.

This chain uses TRBV14 with TRBJ2-1, with 9 positions matching TRBD1. V was pared by 4 bases and J by 8 bases, with 9 bases of the junction left unmatched. This CDR3 region has 15 residues. The germline V gene encodes CDR1 SGHDN and CDR2 FVKESK. Written as DNA, the CDR3 is TGTGCCAGCAGCCCACGGACAGGGGCGGTCGATGAGCAGTTCTTC. This encodes CASSPRTGAVDEQFF. The variable domain in full, with the rest retrieved from reference TRBV14 and TRBJ2-1, is EAGVTQFPSHSVIEKGQTVTLRCDPISGHDNLYWYRRVMGKEIKFLLHFVKESKQDESGMPNNRFLAERTGGTYSTLKVQPAELEDSGVYFCASSPRTGAVDEQFFGPGTRLTVL.

This clone was picked up a small number of times. This chain joins TRBV19 and TRBJ2-6; D is perhaps TRBD2 (5 bases). With 8 bases removed from V and 2 bases from J, the gap between germline ends came to 10 bases. This CDR3 has 14 amino acids. Germline V CDR1 and CDR2: LNHDA, SQIVND (reference sequence). The CDR3 DNA follows: TGTGCCAGTGACCCCGGGACTGGGGCCAACGTCCTGACTTTC. It translates to CASDPGTGANVLTF.

V is TRBV6-6 and J is TRBJ1-2, with TRBD1 as a possible D gene (6 bases). Germline CDR1 is MNHNY and CDR2 is SVGAGI (reference sequence). The germline V and J ends were trimmed by 6 bases and 4 bases, with 15 bases remaining between them. The CDR3 totals 14 residues. CDR3 sequence reads: CASSHTQGTYGYTF. CDR3 nucleotides: TGTGCCAGCAGCCACACACAGGGTACCTATGGCTACACCTTC.

The chain links TRBV19 to TRBJ2-7, with 8 positions matching TRBD1. V was clipped by 7 bases and J by 5 bases; unmatched bases: 7. Per the germline V gene, CDR1 is LNHDA and CDR2 is SQIVND (reference sequence). This CDR3 is 13 amino acids long. In nucleotides, the CDR3 is TGTGCCAGTAAATCGACAGGGGCCCACGAGCAGTACTTC. This gives the protein CASKSTGAHEQYF.

The rearrangement uses TRBV10-3 and TRBJ1-1, with 7 positions matching TRBD1. The CDR3 has 15 residues. Per the germline V gene, CDR1 is ENHRY and CDR2 is SYGVKD. The V gene end was trimmed by 0 bases and the J gene end by 3 bases; junction bases not matched to a gene: 4. CDR3 DNA: TGTGCCATCAGTGAGTCGGGACAGATGGACACTGAAGCTTTCTTT. Translated: CAISESGQMDTEAFF.

This chain connects TRBV12-3 or TRBV12-4 to TRBJ1-2; no firm D call. The V end lost 11 bases, the J end lost 6 bases, and 13 bases lay between the germline ends. The CDR3 is made up of 11 amino acids. This chain's CDR3 is CALSGRNGYTF. The CDR3 bases are TGTGCCTTGTCCGGGAGGAATGGCTACACCTTC.